This entry concerns a single T cell receptor beta chain. Its antigen remains unknown. Per germline, CDR1 LNHDA and CDR2 SQIVND (reference sequence). The CDR3 covers 15 residues. V shed 5 bases, J shed 7 bases, and the junction held 11 bases outside the gene matches. The data belong to a study of graft-versus-host responses after intestinal transplantation. About the study: Every recipient underwent anti-thymocyte globulin induction, then tacrolimus and steroids for roughly three years.

Clones were read by immunoSEQ multiplex PCR, and TCRdb kept only the in-frame ones, dropping some. The data contain 85,000 to 90,000 clones, about 90% of them singletons. The TCR originated in a human donor who received an intestinal transplant. The sample in question was unstimulated CD4+ T cells sorted from spleen or lymph node cells, obtained before intestinal transplant. The chain recombines TRBV19 with TRBJ1-2; 9 bases map to TRBD1. The CDR3 region has the DNA TGTGCCAGTAGTCCCCAACAGGGGGCGTCGGCTGGCTACACCTTC. Protein sequence: CASSPQQGASAGYTF.